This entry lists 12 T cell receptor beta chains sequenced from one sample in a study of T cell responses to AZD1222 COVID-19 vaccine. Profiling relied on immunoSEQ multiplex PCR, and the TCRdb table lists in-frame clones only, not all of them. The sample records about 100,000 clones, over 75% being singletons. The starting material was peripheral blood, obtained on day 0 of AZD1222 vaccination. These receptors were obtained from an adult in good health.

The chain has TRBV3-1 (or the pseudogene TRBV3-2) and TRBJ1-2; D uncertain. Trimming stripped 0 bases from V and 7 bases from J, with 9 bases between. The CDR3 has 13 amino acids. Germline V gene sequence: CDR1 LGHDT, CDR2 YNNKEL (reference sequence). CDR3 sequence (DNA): TGTGCCAGCAGCCAAGACTCAGAGGGTGGCTACACCTTC. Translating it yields CASSQDSEGGYTF.

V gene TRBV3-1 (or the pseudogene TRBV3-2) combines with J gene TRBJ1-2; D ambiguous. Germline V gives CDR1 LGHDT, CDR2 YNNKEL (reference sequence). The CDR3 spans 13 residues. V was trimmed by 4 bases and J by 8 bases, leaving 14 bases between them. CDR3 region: CASSLNPLNGYTF. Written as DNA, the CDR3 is TGTGCCAGCAGCCTTAATCCCCTAAACGGCTACACCTTC.

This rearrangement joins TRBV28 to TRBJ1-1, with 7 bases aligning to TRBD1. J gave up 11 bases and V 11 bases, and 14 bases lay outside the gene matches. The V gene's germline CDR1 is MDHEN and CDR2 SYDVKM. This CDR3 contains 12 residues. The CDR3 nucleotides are TGTGCCGGAGCCCGGGACAGCCAGGGGGCTTTCTTT. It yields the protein CAGARDSQGAFF.

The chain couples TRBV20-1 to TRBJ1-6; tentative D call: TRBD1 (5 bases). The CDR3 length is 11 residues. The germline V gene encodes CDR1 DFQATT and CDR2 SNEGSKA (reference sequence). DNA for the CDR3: TGCAGCCCGGGGCAGAATTCACCCCTCCACTTT. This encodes CSPGQNSPLHF.

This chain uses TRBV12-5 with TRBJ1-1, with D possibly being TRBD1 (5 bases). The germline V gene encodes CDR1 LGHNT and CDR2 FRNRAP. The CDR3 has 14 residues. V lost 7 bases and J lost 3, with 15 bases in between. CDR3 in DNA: TGTGCTAGTGCCGCCCAGGGACCGTACACTGAAGCTTTCTTT. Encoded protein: CASAAQGPYTEAFF.

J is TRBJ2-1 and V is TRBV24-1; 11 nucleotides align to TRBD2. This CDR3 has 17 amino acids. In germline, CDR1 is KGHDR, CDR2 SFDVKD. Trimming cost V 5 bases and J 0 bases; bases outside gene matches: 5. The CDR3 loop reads CATSVASGGRSYNEQFF. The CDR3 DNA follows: TGTGCCACCAGTGTGGCTAGCGGGGGGCGCTCCTACAATGAGCAGTTCTTC.

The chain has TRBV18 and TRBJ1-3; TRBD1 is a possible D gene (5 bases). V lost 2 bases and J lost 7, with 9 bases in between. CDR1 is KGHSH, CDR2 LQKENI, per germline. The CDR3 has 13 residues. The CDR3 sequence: CASSPLEGNTIYF. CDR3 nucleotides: TGTGCCAGCTCACCATTGGAGGGGAACACCATATATTTT.

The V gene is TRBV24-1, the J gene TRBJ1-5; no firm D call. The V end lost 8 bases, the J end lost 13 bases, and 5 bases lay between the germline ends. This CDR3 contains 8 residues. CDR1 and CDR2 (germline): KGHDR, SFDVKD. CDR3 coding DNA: TGTGCCACCAAAACTCAGCATTTT. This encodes CATKTQHF.

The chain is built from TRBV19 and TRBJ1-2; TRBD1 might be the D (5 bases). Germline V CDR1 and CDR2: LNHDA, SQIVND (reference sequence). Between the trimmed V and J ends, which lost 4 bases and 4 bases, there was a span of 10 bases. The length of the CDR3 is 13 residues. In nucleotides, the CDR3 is TGTGCCAGTAGTACCCGGGACTTCTATGGCTACACCTTC. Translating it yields CASSTRDFYGYTF.

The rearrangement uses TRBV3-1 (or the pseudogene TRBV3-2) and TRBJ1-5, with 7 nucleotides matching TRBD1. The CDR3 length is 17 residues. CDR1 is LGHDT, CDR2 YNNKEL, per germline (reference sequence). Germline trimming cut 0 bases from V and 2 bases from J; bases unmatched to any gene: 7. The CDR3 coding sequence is TGTGCCAGCAGCCAAGAAGGGGGGACAGAAGGCAATCAGCCCCAGCATTTT. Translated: CASSQEGGTEGNQPQHF.

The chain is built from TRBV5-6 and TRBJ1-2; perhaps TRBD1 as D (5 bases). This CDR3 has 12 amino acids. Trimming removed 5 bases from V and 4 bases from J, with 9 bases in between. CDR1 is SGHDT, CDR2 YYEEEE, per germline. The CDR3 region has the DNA TGTGCCAGCAGTCCCCAGGGCTATGGCTACACCTTC. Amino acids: CASSPQGYGYTF.

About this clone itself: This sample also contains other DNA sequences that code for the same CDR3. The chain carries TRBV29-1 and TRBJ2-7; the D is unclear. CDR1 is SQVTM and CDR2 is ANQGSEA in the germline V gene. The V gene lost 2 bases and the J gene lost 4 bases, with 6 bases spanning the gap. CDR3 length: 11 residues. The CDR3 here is CSVESGYEQYF. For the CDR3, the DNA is TGCAGCGTTGAATCCGGTTACGAGCAGTACTTC.